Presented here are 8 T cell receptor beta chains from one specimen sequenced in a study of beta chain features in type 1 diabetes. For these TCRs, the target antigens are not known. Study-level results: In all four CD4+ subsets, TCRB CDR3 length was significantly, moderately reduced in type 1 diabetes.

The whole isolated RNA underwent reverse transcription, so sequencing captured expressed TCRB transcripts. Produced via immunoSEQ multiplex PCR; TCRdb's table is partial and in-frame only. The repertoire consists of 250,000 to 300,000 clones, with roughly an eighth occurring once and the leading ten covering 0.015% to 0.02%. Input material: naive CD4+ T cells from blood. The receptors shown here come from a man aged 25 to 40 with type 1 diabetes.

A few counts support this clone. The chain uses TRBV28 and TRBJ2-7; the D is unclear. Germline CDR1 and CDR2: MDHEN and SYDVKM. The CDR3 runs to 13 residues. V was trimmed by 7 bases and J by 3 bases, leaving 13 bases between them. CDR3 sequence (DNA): TGTGCCAGCACCAACTCTAGAAGCTACGAGCAGTACTTC. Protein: CASTNSRSYEQYF. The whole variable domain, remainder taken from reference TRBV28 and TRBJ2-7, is DVKVTQSSRYLVKRTGEKVFLECVQDMDHENMFWYRQDPGLGLRLIYFSYDVKMKEKGDIPEGYSVSREKKERFSLILESASTNQTSMYLCASTNSRSYEQYFGPGTRLTVT.

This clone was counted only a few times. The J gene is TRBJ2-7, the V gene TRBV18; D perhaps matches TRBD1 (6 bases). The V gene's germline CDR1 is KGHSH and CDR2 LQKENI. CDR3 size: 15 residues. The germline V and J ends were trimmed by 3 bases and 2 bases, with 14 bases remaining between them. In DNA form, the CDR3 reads TGTGCCAGCTCACCGTCAGGACAGAGAGCCTACGAGCAGTACTTC. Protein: CASSPSGQRAYEQYF. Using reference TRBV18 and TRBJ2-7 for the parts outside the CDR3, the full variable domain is NAGVMQNPRHLVRRRGQEARLRCSPMKGHSHVYWYRQLPEEGLKFMVYLQKENIIDESGMPKERFSAEFPKEGPSILRIQQVVRGDSAAYFCASSPSGQRAYEQYFGPGTRLTVT.

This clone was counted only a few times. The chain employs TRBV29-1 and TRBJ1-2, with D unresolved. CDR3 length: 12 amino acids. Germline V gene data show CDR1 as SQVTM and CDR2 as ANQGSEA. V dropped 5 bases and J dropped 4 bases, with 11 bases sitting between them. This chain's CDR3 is CSVRTDSYGYTF. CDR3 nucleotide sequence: TGCAGCGTTCGGACGGACTCCTATGGCTACACCTTC.

The CDR3 region has the DNA TGTGCCAGCAGCTCACTAGCGGGAGAGGTCGATACGCAGTATTTT. Translation: CASSSLAGEVDTQYF. The rearrangement links TRBV5-4 to TRBJ2-3; 11 bases are shared with TRBD2. The CDR3 length is 15 residues. Per the germline V gene, CDR1 is SGHNT and CDR2 is YYREEE (reference sequence). V gave up 3 bases and J gave up 6 bases; unmatched junction bases: 6.

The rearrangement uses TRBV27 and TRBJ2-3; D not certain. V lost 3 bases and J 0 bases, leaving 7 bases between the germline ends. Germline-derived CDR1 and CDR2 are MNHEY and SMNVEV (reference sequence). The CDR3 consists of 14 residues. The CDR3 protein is CASSLRQSTDTQYF. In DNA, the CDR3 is TGTGCCAGCAGTTTGCGGCAGAGCACAGATACGCAGTATTTT.

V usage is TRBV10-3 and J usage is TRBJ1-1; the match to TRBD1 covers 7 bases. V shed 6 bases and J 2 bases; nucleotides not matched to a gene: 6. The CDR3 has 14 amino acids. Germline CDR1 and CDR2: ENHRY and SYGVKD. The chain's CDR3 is CAISPTGINTEAFF. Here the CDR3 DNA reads TGTGCCATCAGCCCGACAGGGATTAACACTGAAGCTTTCTTT.

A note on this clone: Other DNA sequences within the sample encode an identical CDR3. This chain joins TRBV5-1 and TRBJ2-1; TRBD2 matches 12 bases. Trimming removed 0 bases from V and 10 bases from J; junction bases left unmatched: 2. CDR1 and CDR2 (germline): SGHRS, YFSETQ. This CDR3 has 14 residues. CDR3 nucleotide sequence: TGCGCCAGCAGCTTGGGGACTAGCGGGAACGAGCAGTTCTTC. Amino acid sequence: CASSLGTSGNEQFF.

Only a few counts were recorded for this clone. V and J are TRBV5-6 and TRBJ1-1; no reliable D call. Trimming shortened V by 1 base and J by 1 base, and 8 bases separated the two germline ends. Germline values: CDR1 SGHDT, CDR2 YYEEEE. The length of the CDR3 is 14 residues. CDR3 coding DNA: TGTGCCAGCAGCTTGCCTCACGGGAACACTGAAGCTTTCTTT. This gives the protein CASSLPHGNTEAFF.